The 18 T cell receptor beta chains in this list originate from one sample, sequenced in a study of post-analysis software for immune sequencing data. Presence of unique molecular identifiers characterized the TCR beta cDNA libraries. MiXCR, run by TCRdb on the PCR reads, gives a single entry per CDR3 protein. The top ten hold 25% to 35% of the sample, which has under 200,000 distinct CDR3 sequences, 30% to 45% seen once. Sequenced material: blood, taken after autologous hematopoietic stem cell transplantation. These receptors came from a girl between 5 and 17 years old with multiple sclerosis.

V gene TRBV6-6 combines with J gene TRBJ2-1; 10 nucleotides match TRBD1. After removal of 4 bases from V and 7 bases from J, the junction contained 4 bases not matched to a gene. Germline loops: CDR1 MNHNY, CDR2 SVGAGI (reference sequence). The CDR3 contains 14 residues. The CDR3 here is CASSWTGGRNEQFF. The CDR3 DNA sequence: TGTGCCAGCAGTTGGACAGGGGGGAGAAATGAGCAGTTCTTC.

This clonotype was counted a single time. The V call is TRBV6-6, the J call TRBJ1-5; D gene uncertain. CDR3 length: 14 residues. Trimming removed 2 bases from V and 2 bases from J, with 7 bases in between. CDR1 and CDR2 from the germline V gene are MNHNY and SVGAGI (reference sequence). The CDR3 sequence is CASSYGQGNQPQHF. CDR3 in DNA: TGTGCCAGCAGTTACGGGCAGGGCAATCAGCCCCAGCATTTT.

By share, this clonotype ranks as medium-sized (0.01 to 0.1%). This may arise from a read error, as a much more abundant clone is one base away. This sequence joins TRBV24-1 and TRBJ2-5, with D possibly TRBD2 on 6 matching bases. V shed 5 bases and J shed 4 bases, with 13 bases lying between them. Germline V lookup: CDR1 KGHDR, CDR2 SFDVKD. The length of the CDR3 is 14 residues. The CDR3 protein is CATSGGGFGETQYF. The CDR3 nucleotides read TGTGCCACCAGTGGGGGAGGATTTGGAGAGACCCAGTACTTC.

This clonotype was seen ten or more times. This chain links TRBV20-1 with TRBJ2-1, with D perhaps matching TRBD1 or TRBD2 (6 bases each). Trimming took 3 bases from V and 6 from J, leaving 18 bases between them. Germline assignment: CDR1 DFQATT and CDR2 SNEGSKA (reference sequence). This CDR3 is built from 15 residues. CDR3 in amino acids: CSARVPGAYLNEQFF. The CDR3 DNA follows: TGCAGTGCTAGGGTCCCGGGGGCGTATCTCAATGAGCAGTTCTTC.

As DNA, the CDR3 is TGCAGTGCTAGACCAGGGGGCGCGGGGCAGCCCCAGCATTTT. This gives the protein CSARPGGAGQPQHF. The chain couples TRBV20-1 to TRBJ1-5, with 8 nucleotides matching TRBD1. CDR3 size: 14 residues. Per the germline V gene, CDR1 is DFQATT and CDR2 is SNEGSKA (reference sequence). Trimming removed 2 bases from V and 7 bases from J; junction bases left unmatched: 7.

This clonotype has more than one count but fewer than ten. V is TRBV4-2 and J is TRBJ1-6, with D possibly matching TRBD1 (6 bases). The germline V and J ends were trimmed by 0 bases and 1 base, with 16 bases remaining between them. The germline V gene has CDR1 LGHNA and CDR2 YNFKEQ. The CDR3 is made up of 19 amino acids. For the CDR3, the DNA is TGTGCCAGCAGCCAAGACGTCCGACAGGCGACGTCCTATAATTCACCCCTCCACTTT. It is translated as CASSQDVRQATSYNSPLHF.

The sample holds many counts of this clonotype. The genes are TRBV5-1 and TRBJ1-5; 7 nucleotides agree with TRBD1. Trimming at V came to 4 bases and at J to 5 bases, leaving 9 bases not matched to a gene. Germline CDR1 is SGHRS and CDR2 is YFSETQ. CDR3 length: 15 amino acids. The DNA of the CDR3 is TGCGCCAGCAGCGCCACAGGGGACAACGATCAGCCCCAGCATTTT. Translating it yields CASSATGDNDQPQHF. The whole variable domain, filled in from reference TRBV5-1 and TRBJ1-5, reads KAGVTQTPRYLIKTRGQQVTLSCSPISGHRSVSWYQQTPGQGLQFLFEYFSETQRNKGNFPGRFSGRQFSNSRSEMNVSTLELGDSALYLCASSATGDNDQPQHFGDGTRLSIL.

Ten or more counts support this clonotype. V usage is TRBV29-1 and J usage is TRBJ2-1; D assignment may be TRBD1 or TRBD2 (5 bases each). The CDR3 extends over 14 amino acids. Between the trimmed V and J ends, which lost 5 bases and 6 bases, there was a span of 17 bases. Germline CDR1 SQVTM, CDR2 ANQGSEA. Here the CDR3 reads CSVSPGTQSNEQFF. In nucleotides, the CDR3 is TGCAGCGTTTCGCCCGGGACGCAGTCCAATGAGCAGTTCTTC.

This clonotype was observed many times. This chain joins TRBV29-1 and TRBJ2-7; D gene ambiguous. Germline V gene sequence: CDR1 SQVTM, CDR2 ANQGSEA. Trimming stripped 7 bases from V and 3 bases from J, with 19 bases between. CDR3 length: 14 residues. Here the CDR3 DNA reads TGCAGCGCCGTGACCCAGGACGGTGGCTACGAGCAGTACTTC. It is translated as CSAVTQDGGYEQYF.

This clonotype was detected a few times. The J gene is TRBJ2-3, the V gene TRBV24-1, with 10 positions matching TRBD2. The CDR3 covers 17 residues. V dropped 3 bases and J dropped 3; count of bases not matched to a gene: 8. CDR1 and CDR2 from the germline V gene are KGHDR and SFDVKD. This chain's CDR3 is CATSDRHGTSATDTQYF. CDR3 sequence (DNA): TGTGCCACCAGTGATCGCCACGGGACTAGCGCTACAGATACGCAGTATTTT.

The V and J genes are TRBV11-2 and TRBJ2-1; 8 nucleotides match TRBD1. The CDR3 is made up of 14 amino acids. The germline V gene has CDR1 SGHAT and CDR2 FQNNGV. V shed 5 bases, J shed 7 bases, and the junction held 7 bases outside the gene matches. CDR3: CASSPVRQGNEQFF. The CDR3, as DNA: TGTGCCAGCAGCCCCGTAAGACAGGGGAATGAGCAGTTCTTC.

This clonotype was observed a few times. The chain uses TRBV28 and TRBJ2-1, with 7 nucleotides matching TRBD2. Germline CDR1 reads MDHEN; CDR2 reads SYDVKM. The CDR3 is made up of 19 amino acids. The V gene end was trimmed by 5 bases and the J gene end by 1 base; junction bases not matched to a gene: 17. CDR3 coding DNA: TGTGCCAGCAGTCCCGAGTTTGCGGGAGTCCTTAGATCCTACAATGAGCAGTTCTTC. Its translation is CASSPEFAGVLRSYNEQFF.

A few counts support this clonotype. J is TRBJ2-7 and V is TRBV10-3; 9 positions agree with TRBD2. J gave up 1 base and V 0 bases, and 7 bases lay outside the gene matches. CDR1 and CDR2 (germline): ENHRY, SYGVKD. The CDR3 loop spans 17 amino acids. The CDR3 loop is CAISESGVAGDSYEQYF. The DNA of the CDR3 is TGTGCCATCAGTGAGTCCGGAGTAGCGGGAGATTCCTACGAGCAGTACTTC.

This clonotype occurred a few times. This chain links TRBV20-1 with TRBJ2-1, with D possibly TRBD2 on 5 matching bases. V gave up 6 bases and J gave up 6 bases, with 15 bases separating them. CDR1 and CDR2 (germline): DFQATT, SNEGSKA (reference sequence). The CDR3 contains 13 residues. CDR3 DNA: TGCAGTGCCCCAGGAGGAGGACGCAATGAGCAGTTCTTC. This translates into CSAPGGGRNEQFF.

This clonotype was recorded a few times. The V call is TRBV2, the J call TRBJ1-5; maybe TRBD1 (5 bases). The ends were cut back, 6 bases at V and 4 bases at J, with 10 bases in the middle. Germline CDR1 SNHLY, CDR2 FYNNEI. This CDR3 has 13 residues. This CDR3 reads CASRGDPNQPQHF. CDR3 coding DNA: TGTGCCAGCAGGGGGGACCCTAATCAGCCCCAGCATTTT.

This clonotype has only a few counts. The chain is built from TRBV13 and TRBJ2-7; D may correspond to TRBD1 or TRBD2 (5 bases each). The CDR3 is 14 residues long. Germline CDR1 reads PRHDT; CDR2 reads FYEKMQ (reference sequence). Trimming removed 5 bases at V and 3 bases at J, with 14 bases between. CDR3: CASSTRDGSYEQYF. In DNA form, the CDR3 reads TGTGCCAGCAGCACCCGGGACGGAAGCTACGAGCAGTACTTC.

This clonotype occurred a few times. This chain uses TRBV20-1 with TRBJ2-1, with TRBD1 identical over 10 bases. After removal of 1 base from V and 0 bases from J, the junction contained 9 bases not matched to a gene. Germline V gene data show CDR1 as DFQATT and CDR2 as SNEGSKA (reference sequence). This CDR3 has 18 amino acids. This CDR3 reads CSARAPRDRGISYNEQFF. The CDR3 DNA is TGCAGTGCTAGAGCTCCCCGGGACAGGGGAATCTCCTACAATGAGCAGTTCTTC.

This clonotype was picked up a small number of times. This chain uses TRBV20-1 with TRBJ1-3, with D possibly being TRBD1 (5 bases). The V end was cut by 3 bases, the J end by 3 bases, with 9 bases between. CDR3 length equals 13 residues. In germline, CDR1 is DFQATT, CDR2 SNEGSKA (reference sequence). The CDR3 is CSASGGNGNTIYF. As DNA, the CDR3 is TGCAGTGCTAGTGGGGGGAATGGAAACACCATATATTTT.